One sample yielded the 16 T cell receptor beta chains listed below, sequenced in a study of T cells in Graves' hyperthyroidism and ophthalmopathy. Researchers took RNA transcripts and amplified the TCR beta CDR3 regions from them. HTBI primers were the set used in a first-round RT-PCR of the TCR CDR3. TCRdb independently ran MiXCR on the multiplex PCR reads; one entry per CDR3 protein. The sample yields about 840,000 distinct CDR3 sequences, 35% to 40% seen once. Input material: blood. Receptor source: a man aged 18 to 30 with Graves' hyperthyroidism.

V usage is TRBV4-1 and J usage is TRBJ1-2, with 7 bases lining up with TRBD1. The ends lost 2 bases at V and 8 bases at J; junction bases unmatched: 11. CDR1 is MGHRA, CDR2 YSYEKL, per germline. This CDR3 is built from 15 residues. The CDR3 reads CASSQHRQGGGGYTF. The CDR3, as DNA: TGCGCCAGCAGCCAACATCGACAGGGAGGGGGCGGCTACACCTTC.

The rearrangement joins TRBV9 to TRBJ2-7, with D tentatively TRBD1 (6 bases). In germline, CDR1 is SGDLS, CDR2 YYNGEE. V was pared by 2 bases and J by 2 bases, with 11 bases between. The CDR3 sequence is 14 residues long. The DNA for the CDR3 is TGTGCCAGCAGCGTTTCAGGGGCTGCCTACGAGCAGTACTTC. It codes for CASSVSGAAYEQYF.

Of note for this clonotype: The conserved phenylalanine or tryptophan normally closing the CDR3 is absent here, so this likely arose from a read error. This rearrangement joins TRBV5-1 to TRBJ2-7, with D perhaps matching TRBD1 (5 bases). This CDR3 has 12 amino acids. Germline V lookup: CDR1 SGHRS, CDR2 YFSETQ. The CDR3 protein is CASSPTGLEQYL. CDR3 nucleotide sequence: TGTGCCAGCAGCCCCACAGGTCTCGAGCAGTACCTC.

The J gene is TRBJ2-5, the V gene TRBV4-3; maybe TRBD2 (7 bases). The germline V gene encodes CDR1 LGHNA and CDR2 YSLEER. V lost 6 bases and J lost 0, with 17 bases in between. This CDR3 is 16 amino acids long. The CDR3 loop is CASRRYGGGYQETQYF. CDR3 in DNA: TGCGCCAGCAGACGATATGGGGGGGGCTACCAAGAGACCCAGTACTTC.

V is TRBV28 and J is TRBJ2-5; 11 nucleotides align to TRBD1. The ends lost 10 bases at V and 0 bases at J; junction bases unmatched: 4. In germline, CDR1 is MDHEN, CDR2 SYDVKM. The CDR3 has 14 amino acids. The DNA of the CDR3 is TGTGCCACCGAGGACAGGGGGCACCAAGAGACCCAGTACTTC. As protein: CATEDRGHQETQYF. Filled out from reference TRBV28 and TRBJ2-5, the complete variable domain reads DVKVTQSSRYLVKRTGEKVFLECVQDMDHENMFWYRQDPGLGLRLIYFSYDVKMKEKGDIPEGYSVSREKKERFSLILESASTNQTSMYLCATEDRGHQETQYFGPGTRLLVL.

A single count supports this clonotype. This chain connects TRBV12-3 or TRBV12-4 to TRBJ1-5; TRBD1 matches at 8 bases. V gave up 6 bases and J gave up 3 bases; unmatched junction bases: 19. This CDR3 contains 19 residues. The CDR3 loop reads CASSQGQADRWGVNQPQHF. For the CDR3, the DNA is TGTGCCAGCAGCCAGGGACAGGCCGACCGGTGGGGGGTCAATCAGCCCCAGCATTTT.

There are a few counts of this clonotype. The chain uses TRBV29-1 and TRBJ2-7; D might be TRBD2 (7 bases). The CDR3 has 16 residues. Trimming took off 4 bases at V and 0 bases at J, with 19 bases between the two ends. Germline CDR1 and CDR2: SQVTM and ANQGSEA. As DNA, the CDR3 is TGCAGCGTTGGCCCCGGGGGGCTCCAGAGCTCCTACGAGCAGTACTTC. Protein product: CSVGPGGLQSSYEQYF.

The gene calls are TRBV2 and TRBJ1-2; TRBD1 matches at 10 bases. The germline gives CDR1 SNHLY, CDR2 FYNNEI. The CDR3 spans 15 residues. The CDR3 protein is CSSPGTGELNYGYTF. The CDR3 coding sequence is TGTTCTTCTCCCGGGACAGGGGAGCTTAACTATGGCTACACCTTC.

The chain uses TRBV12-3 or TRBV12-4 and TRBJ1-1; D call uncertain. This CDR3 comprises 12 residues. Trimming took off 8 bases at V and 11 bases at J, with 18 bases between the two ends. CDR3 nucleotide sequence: TGTGCCAGCCTTGCAGCGTTGTCCGATGCTTTCTTT. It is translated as CASLAALSDAFF.

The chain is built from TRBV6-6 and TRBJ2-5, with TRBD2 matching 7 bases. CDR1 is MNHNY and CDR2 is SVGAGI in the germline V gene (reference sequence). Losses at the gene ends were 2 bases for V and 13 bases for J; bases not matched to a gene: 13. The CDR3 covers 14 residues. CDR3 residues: CASSYASGGGSPYF. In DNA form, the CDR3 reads TGTGCCAGCAGTTACGCTAGCGGTGGTGGGAGTCCGTACTTC.

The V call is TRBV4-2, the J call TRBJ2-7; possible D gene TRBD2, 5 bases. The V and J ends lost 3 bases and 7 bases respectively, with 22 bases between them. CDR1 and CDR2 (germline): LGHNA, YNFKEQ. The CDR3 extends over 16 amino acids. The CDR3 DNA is TGTGCCAGCAGCCATGGCCAGCGGAAGCTCCCTTGGGAGCAGTACTTC. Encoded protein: CASSHGQRKLPWEQYF.

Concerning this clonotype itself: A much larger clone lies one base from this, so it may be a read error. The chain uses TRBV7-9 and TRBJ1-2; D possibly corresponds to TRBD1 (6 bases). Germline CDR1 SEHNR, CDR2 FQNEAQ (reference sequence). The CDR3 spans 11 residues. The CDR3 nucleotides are TGTGCCAGCAGTGAGTGGGGGCCGTTCGAATTC. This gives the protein CASSEWGPFEF.

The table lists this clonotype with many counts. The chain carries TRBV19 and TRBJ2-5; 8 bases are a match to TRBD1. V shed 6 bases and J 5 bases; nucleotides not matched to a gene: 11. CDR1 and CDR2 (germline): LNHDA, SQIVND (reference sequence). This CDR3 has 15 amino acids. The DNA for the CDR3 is TGTGCCAGTAGCGCTTGGACAGGGAGGAGGGAGACCCAGTACTTC. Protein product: CASSAWTGRRETQYF. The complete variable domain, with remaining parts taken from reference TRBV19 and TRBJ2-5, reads DGGITQSPKYLFRKEGQNVTLSCEQNLNHDAMYWYRQDPGQGLRLIYYSQIVNDFQKGDIAEGYSVSREKKESFPLTVTSAQKNPTAFYLCASSAWTGRRETQYFGPGTRLLVL.

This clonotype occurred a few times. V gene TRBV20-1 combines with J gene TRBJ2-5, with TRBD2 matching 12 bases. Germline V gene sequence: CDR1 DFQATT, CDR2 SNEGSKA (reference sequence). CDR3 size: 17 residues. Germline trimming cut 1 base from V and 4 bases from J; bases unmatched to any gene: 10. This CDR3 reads CSARGLLAGGLGETQYF. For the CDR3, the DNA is TGCAGTGCTAGAGGGTTACTAGCGGGAGGTTTAGGAGAGACCCAGTACTTC.

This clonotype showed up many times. In DNA, the CDR3 is TGTGCCAGCAGCTTAGCGCAGCGGGGGAGCTCTGGGGCCAACGTCCTGACTTTC. Its protein is CASSLAQRGSSGANVLTF. The chain uses TRBV7-9 and TRBJ2-6, with TRBD2 matching over 8 bases. The germline V gene has CDR1 SEHNR and CDR2 FQNEAQ (reference sequence). The CDR3 covers 18 residues. The trim removed 0 bases at V and 0 bases at J, leaving 4 bases unmatched.

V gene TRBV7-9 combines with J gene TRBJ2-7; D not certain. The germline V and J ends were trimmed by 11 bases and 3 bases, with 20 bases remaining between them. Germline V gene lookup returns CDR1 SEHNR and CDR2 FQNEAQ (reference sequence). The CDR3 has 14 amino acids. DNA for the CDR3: TGTGCCTGGAGTGTACGGCGAGAGTACTACGAGCAGTACTTC. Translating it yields CAWSVRREYYEQYF.